This T cell receptor beta chain is from a study of radiotherapy plus CTLA-4 blockade in lung cancer. Overall study results and limits: Tumor-derived TCR clones expanded in blood after radiotherapy plus ipilimumab.

The J segment lost 5 bases and the V segment lost 6 bases, leaving 6 bases of the junction unmatched. Per the germline V gene, CDR1 is MGHDK and CDR2 is SYGVNS. CDR3 length equals 14 residues. Assay: immunoSEQ multiplex PCR; the TCRdb copy retains only in-frame clones and omits some. Of tens of thousands of clones in the sample, around 78% were seen once. About this clone itself: Its matching antigen is unknown.

The rearrangement uses TRBV25-1 and TRBJ2-3, with 9 bases aligning to TRBD1. The source material was peripheral blood, sampled from a patient treated with radiotherapy plus ipilimumab. The sequence derives from a human donor with non-small cell lung cancer whose response to radiotherapy plus ipilimumab could not be evaluated. Some clones in this sample may be carry-over from other donors' samples. The CDR3 sequence is CASSLQGAIDTQYF. The DNA of the CDR3 is TGTGCCAGCAGCCTACAGGGGGCGATAGATACGCAGTATTTT.